Each of the 22 T cell receptor beta chains below was sequenced from the same sample in a study of T cells in Graves' hyperthyroidism and ophthalmopathy. Researchers amplified the TCR beta CDR3 regions from RNA transcripts. First-round RT-PCR targeting the TCR CDR3 was performed with the HTBI primer set. TCRdb recomputed calls from the multiplex PCR reads with MiXCR, one row per CDR3 protein. The sample yields 560,000 or so distinct CDR3 sequences, 46% seen once. The sequencing input was peripheral blood or thyroid tissue (not recorded which). The receptors were sampled from a woman in her late teens or twenties with Graves' hyperthyroidism.

The chain couples TRBV20-1 to TRBJ1-5; 8 nucleotides align to TRBD1. This CDR3 has 14 residues. CDR1 is DFQATT and CDR2 is SNEGSKA in the germline V gene (reference sequence). V lost 6 bases and J lost 4; bases outside the gene matches: 8. CDR3 DNA: TGCAGTGCCAGCAGCCGGACAGGGAATCAGCCCCAGCATTTT. Translation gives CSASSRTGNQPQHF.

This clonotype was observed at least ten times. V and J are TRBV24-1 and TRBJ2-6; possible D gene TRBD1, 5 bases. The germline gives CDR1 KGHDR, CDR2 SFDVKD. This CDR3 has 16 amino acids. The V end was cut by 6 bases, the J end by 2 bases, with 13 bases between. The CDR3 sequence is CATSSTWGAGANVLTF. CDR3 nucleotides: TGTGCCACCAGTTCAACGTGGGGCGCTGGGGCCAACGTCCTGACTTTC.

The rearrangement links TRBV19 to TRBJ1-2; D is undetermined. Germline values: CDR1 LNHDA, CDR2 SQIVND (reference sequence). V was clipped by 1 base and J by 4 bases, with 10 bases between them. CDR3 length: 14 amino acids. As DNA, the CDR3 is TGTGCCAGTAGTATAGCAAACCGACTCTATGGCTACACCTTC. Translating gives CASSIANRLYGYTF.

The rearrangement links TRBV10-3 to TRBJ1-2; possibly TRBD1 for D (5 bases). The CDR3 runs 14 residues. Germline V CDR1 and CDR2: ENHRY, SYGVKD. Written as DNA, the CDR3 is TGTGTCAGCAGTTACGGGGGTGCTAACTATGGCTACACCTTC. Amino acids: CVSSYGGANYGYTF.

The chain carries TRBV6-5 and TRBJ2-7; 9 bases align to TRBD1. The germline gives CDR1 MNHEY, CDR2 SVGAGI. This CDR3 has 13 amino acids. The trim removed 6 bases at V and 6 bases at J, leaving 6 bases unmatched. CDR3 sequence reads: CASSTRDRAEQYF. The CDR3 bases are TGTGCCAGCAGCACCCGGGACAGGGCCGAGCAGTACTTC.

The chain joins TRBV7-3 to TRBJ2-5; weak D call: TRBD1 (6 bases). Germline-derived CDR1 and CDR2 are SGHTA and FQGTGA. V lost 5 bases and J lost 5, with 12 bases in between. CDR3 length: 13 amino acids. CDR3 sequence (DNA): TGTGCCAGCAGCGTACAGGGTGGGGAGACCCAGTACTTC. The encoded protein is CASSVQGGETQYF.

Turning to this clonotype: The junction departs from the called germline gene at one end, perhaps through a read error. This sequence joins TRBV7-8 and TRBJ1-2; D perhaps matches TRBD1 (5 bases). This CDR3 is 17 amino acids long. CDR1 SGHVS and CDR2 FQNEAQ come from the germline V gene. CDR3 region: CASRLQVGRGRNYAYTF. The CDR3 DNA reads TGTGCCAGCCGCTTACAAGTTGGTAGGGGCCGCAACTATGCCTACACCTTC.

About this clonotype: A junction end diverges from the germline sequence, so it may reflect a read error. The genes are TRBV24-1 and TRBJ2-3; D possibly corresponds to TRBD1 (6 bases). CDR1 is KGHDR and CDR2 is SFDVKD in the germline V gene. This CDR3 comprises 17 residues. CDR3 DNA sequence: TGTGCCACCCGTGACCGGACCTGGACAGTGACCACAGATACGCAGTATTTT. Its translation: CATRDRTWTVTTDTQYF.

This clonotype showed up many times. This chain joins TRBV10-2 and TRBJ1-2, with TRBD1 as a possible D gene (5 bases). Between the trimmed V and J ends, which lost 6 bases and 8 bases, there was a span of 13 bases. Germline V gene sequence: CDR1 WSHSY, CDR2 SAAADI. The CDR3 has 12 residues. As DNA, the CDR3 is TGCGCCAGCAGGGGGGGGACGCCGGGCTACACCTTC. This encodes CASRGGTPGYTF.

The chain recombines TRBV6-2 or TRBV6-3 with TRBJ1-4; D is uncertain. V was clipped by 0 bases and J by 1 base, with 12 bases between them. Germline V gene sequence: CDR1 MNHEY, CDR2 SVGEGT. The CDR3 has 17 amino acids. This CDR3 reads CASSYSWERRTNEKLFF. CDR3 nucleotide sequence: TGTGCCAGCAGTTACTCGTGGGAGAGAAGAACTAATGAAAAACTGTTTTTT.

Concerning this clonotype: One junction end disagrees with the germline gene, perhaps due to a read error. The V and J genes are TRBV7-8 and TRBJ2-7; no reliable D call. The CDR3 totals 15 residues. Per germline, CDR1 SGHVS and CDR2 FQNEAQ. The chain's CDR3 is CASSRELQGIYEQYF. The CDR3 region has the DNA TGCGCCAGCAGCCGCGAGCTCCAAGGTATCTACGAGCAGTACTTC.

In its sample, this clonotype was seen once. The chain carries TRBV25-1 and TRBJ2-2; D is possibly TRBD1 or TRBD2 (5 bases each). There are 13 residues in the CDR3. CDR1 and CDR2 (germline): MGHDK, SYGVNS. Trimming pared 9 bases from V and 1 base from J, leaving 9 bases between. The CDR3 protein is CARGRENTGELFF. DNA of the CDR3: TGTGCCAGGGGACGTGAGAACACCGGGGAGCTGTTTTTT.

Regarding this clonotype: The junction differs from germline at one of its ends, possibly a read error. The chain joins TRBV14 to TRBJ1-1, with D hard to call. The CDR3 extends over 15 amino acids. Per germline, CDR1 SGHDN and CDR2 FVKESK. The CDR3: CASSQGWQERTEASF. The DNA for the CDR3 is TGTGCCAGCAGCCAAGGTTGGCAAGAGCGTACTGAAGCTTCCTTT.

A remark on this clonotype: One end of the junction fails to match germline, which may point to a read error. The chain has TRBV15 and TRBJ1-4; possible D gene TRBD1, 6 bases. Germline V gene lookup returns CDR1 LNHNV and CDR2 YYDKDF (reference sequence). The CDR3 is 15 amino acids. The CDR3 reads CATSRTLGGDEKLLF. CDR3 DNA: TGTGCCACCAGCAGGACCCTAGGGGGGGATGAAAAACTGCTTTTT. Full variable domain (outside the CDR3, taken from reference TRBV15 and TRBJ1-4): DAMVIQNPRYQVTQFGKPVTLSCSQTLNHNVMYWYQQKSSQAPKLLFHYYDKDFNNEADTPDNFQSRRPNTSFCFLDIRSPGLGDTAMYLCATSRTLGGDEKLLFGSGTQLSVL.

This clonotype showed up just once. The V call is TRBV20-1, the J call TRBJ1-3; maybe TRBD1 (5 bases). The CDR3 loop spans 14 amino acids. V lost 4 bases and J lost 4, with 14 bases in between. Germline-derived CDR1 and CDR2 are DFQATT and SNEGSKA (reference sequence). CDR3 in amino acids: CSAIQGPGGNTIYF. DNA for the CDR3: TGCAGTGCTATCCAGGGCCCGGGGGGAAACACCATATATTTT.

This clonotype showed up just once. This rearrangement joins TRBV2 to TRBJ1-2; TRBD1 is a possible D gene (6 bases). Germline V gene sequence: CDR1 SNHLY, CDR2 FYNNEI. CDR3 size: 14 residues. Between the trimmed V and J ends, which lost 7 bases and 7 bases, there was a span of 19 bases. CDR3 bases: TGTGCCAGCACCACTAGCGGGACAATGGTTGGCTACACCTTC. Translated, it gives CASTTSGTMVGYTF.

This clonotype was counted many times. The chain has TRBV2 and TRBJ1-6, with 8 bases aligning to TRBD1. The CDR3 spans 14 residues. V shed 7 bases, J shed 6 bases, and the junction held 5 bases outside the gene matches. From germline, CDR1 is SNHLY and CDR2 FYNNEI. The CDR3 bases are TGTGCCAGCAAATCGACAGGGGTTAATTCACCCCTCCACTTT. Translating it yields CASKSTGVNSPLHF.

This clonotype turned up a few times. As DNA, the CDR3 is TGTGCCAGCCAGGGGGGGTCTGGGGCCAACGTCCTGACTTTC. It specifies CASQGGSGANVLTF. The rearrangement uses TRBV9 and TRBJ2-6, with D perhaps TRBD1 or TRBD2 (7 bases each). The V end lost 7 bases, the J end lost 1 base, and 9 bases lay between the germline ends. CDR3 length: 14 amino acids. CDR1 and CDR2 from the germline V gene are SGDLS and YYNGEE. Full variable domain (outside the CDR3, taken from reference TRBV9 and TRBJ2-6): DSGVTQTPKHLITATGQRVTLRCSPRSGDLSVYWYQQSLDQGLQFLIQYYNGEERAKGNILERFSAQQFPDLHSELNLSSLELGDSALYFCASQGGSGANVLTFGAGSRLTVL.

This clonotype was picked up a small number of times. The chain has TRBV6-6 and TRBJ2-5; 7 bases align to TRBD2. The CDR3 is made up of 14 amino acids. Trimming at V came to 2 bases and at J to 5 bases, leaving 5 bases not matched to a gene. CDR1 MNHNY and CDR2 SVGAGI come from the germline V gene (reference sequence). CDR3 sequence (DNA): TGTGCCAGCAGTTACGGGGACGGGAGGGAGACCCAGTACTTC. Residues: CASSYGDGRETQYF.

This clonotype has more than one count but fewer than ten. The CDR3 DNA is TGTGCCAGCAGCACCAAATCGGGGCCTAACTATGGCTACACCTTC. Translation: CASSTKSGPNYGYTF. This chain uses TRBV7-6 with TRBJ1-2; tentatively, D is TRBD1 (5 bases). CDR1 SGHVS and CDR2 FNYEAQ come from the germline V gene. The CDR3 spans 15 residues. V was trimmed by 5 bases and J by 0 bases, leaving 13 bases between them.

This clonotype turned up a few times. The chain joins TRBV7-2 to TRBJ1-5; D call uncertain. There are 13 residues in the CDR3. V was clipped by 6 bases and J by 6 bases, with 12 bases between them. Germline-derived CDR1 and CDR2 are SGHTA and FQGNSA. The DNA of the CDR3 is TGTGCCAGCAGTTACCTAGGGATTCAGCCCCAGCATTTT. It yields the protein CASSYLGIQPQHF. Filled out from reference TRBV7-2 and TRBJ1-5, the complete variable domain reads GAGVSQSPSNKVTEKGKDVELRCDPISGHTALYWYRQSLGQGLEFLIYFQGNSAPDKSGLPSDRFSAERTGGSVSTLTIQRTQQEDSAVYLCASSYLGIQPQHFGDGTRLSIL.

The sample holds many counts of this clonotype. The rearrangement links TRBV7-3 to TRBJ2-7; D is undetermined. CDR1 and CDR2 from the germline V gene are SGHTA and FQGTGA. V lost 6 bases, J lost 0 bases, and 9 bases lay in between. The CDR3 contains 13 residues. In nucleotides, the CDR3 is TGTGCCAGCAGTAAGGACGGCTCCTACGAGCAGTACTTC. Protein product: CASSKDGSYEQYF.